This TCR beta chain was recovered during a study of cytomegalovirus exposure and HLA in healthy donors. The PCR ran on 60 Vbeta and 13 Jbeta primers. Assay used: immunoSEQ multiplex PCR; TCRdb lists only in-frame clones, some missing. The listing records tens of thousands of clones. Sequencing was performed on PBMCs. This TCR was recovered from a young woman in good health and CMV-seropositive.

The CDR3 sequence is CASSEPRGPLNEQFF. The CDR3 DNA reads as TGTGCCAGCAGTGAACCGAGGGGGCCCCTCAATGAGCAGTTCTTC. V usage is TRBV2 and J usage is TRBJ2-1, with TRBD1 matching over 7 bases. Trimming removed 2 bases from V and 6 bases from J; junction bases left unmatched: 7. Germline V gene sequence: CDR1 SNHLY, CDR2 FYNNEI. The CDR3 runs 15 residues.